Following are 32 T cell receptor beta chains from one sample sequenced in a study of T cells in Graves' hyperthyroidism and ophthalmopathy. Amplification yielded TCR beta CDR3 regions, with RNA transcripts as the source. The primer set for the first-round RT-PCR of the TCR CDR3 was HTBI. TCRdb re-analysed the multiplex PCR reads in MiXCR, keeping a single row per CDR3 protein. The repertoire consists of hundreds of thousands of distinct CDR3 sequences, with just over 45% occurring once and the leading ten covering 8% to 8.5%. Sequenced: peripheral blood or thyroid tissue (not recorded which). All receptors come from a woman under 30 with Graves' hyperthyroidism.

This clonotype was seen ten or more times. The V and J genes are TRBV2 and TRBJ2-5, with D hard to call. Trimming took off 6 bases at V and 5 bases at J, with 10 bases between the two ends. The CDR3 sequence is 12 residues long. Germline V gives CDR1 SNHLY, CDR2 FYNNEI. CDR3: CASRYSTETQYF. In DNA, the CDR3 is TGTGCCAGCAGATACTCAACGGAGACCCAGTACTTC.

A word on this clonotype: A much larger clone differs from this one at a single base, so this may be a read error. Because it lacks the conserved phenylalanine or tryptophan at the end, this CDR3 is likely a read error. V is TRBV29-1 and J is TRBJ1-2; TRBD1 might be the D (5 bases). CDR1 is SQVTM, CDR2 ANQGSEA, per germline. V was trimmed by 6 bases and J by 8 bases, leaving 22 bases between them. The CDR3 consists of 14 residues. CDR3 loop: CSVTQGTLTRGYTL. CDR3 nucleotides: TGCAGCGTAACTCAGGGAACCCTAACTAGGGGCTACACCCTC.

This rearrangement joins TRBV7-9 to TRBJ2-7, with a tentative D call TRBD1 (6 bases). Trimming cost V 5 bases and J 5 bases, with 19 bases left between them. CDR1 and CDR2 from the germline V gene are SEHNR and FQNEAQ (reference sequence). The CDR3 has 15 residues. The CDR3 sequence is CASSSQPGQSDEQYF. The CDR3 bases are TGTGCCAGCAGCAGCCAGCCCGGACAGTCGGACGAGCAGTACTTC.

The chain couples TRBV20-1 to TRBJ1-2; 10 nucleotides agree with TRBD1. Per germline, CDR1 DFQATT and CDR2 SNEGSKA (reference sequence). The V segment lost 5 bases and the J segment 5 bases; nucleotides outside the gene matches: 5. CDR3 length equals 13 residues. The CDR3 sequence: CSADRGRGYGYTF. The CDR3 nucleotides read TGCAGTGCTGACAGGGGGCGCGGGTATGGCTACACCTTC.

This clonotype was observed at least ten times. The V call is TRBV29-1, the J call TRBJ1-2, with 9 bases matching TRBD1. This CDR3 spans 13 amino acids. CDR1 and CDR2 (germline): SQVTM, ANQGSEA. Trimming cost V 6 bases and J 4 bases; bases outside gene matches: 6. Written as DNA, the CDR3 is TGCAGCGTCCCTCACAGGGGGCCCTATGGCTACACCTTC. Protein: CSVPHRGPYGYTF.

The chain joins TRBV13 to TRBJ1-4; no firm D call. V was cut by 5 bases and J by 8 bases, with 15 bases left in between. The CDR3 runs to 14 residues. Germline V gives CDR1 PRHDT, CDR2 FYEKMQ (reference sequence). The CDR3 DNA reads as TGTGCCAGCAGCCCAAGAGGTATGAGGGAAAAACTGTTTTTT. It encodes CASSPRGMREKLFF. Based on the CDR3 plus reference TRBV13 and TRBJ1-4, the full variable domain is AAGVIQSPRHLIKEKRETATLKCYPIPRHDTVYWYQQGPGQDPQFLISFYEKMQSDKGSIPDRFSAQQFSDYHSELNMSSLELGDSALYFCASSPRGMREKLFFGSGTQLSVL.

This clonotype was seen repeatedly, ten times or more. V usage is TRBV10-3 and J usage is TRBJ2-7, with D perhaps TRBD1 (6 bases). From germline, CDR1 is ENHRY and CDR2 SYGVKD. Trimming took off 8 bases at V and 1 base at J, with 21 bases between the two ends. The length of the CDR3 is 16 residues. CDR3 nucleotide sequence: TGTGCCATCCGATGGGGGCAGGACGGTATATCCTACGAGCAGTACTTC. Protein sequence: CAIRWGQDGISYEQYF.

V gene TRBV29-1 combines with J gene TRBJ2-3; 8 bases fit TRBD2. This CDR3 contains 14 residues. V lost 6 bases to trimming and J lost 3 bases; unmatched junction nucleotides: 8. The V gene's germline CDR1 is SQVTM and CDR2 ANQGSEA. For the CDR3, the DNA is TGCAGCGTCCTTAGCGGGATAGAGACAGATACGCAGTATTTT. Its protein is CSVLSGIETDTQYF.

The chain links TRBV5-1 to TRBJ1-2; D is ambiguous. This CDR3 has 18 amino acids. From germline, CDR1 is SGHRS and CDR2 YFSETQ. Trimming took off 0 bases at V and 4 bases at J, with 22 bases between the two ends. The CDR3 is CASSLGLKGRSLLYGYTF. In DNA, the CDR3 is TGCGCCAGCAGCTTGGGATTAAAAGGACGGAGTTTACTCTATGGCTACACCTTC.

This chain joins TRBV2 and TRBJ2-5; no firm D call. The CDR3 has 13 residues. Germline values: CDR1 SNHLY, CDR2 FYNNEI. Trimming removed 5 bases from V and 3 bases from J, with 10 bases in between. The CDR3 loop is CASSWGRKETQYF. Here the CDR3 DNA reads TGTGCCAGCAGTTGGGGAAGAAAAGAGACCCAGTACTTC.

This clonotype has only a few counts. The chain combines TRBV29-1 with TRBJ2-5, with a possible D match to TRBD2 (5 bases). Germline V CDR1 and CDR2: SQVTM, ANQGSEA. Trimming removed 5 bases at V and 2 bases at J, with 15 bases between. The CDR3 has 14 amino acids. The CDR3 coding sequence is TGCAGCGTTTCGCGGGTCTCTTCACAAGAGACCCAGTACTTC. Translated: CSVSRVSSQETQYF.

This clonotype was seen many times. The chain has TRBV10-3 and TRBJ2-7, with D uncertain. V was pared by 4 bases and J by 2 bases, with 9 bases between. Germline assignment: CDR1 ENHRY and CDR2 SYGVKD. The CDR3 length is 13 residues. The CDR3 DNA follows: TGTGCCATCAGTGGGACGTCTACCTACGAGCAGTACTTC. It yields the protein CAISGTSTYEQYF.

The rearrangement links TRBV19 to TRBJ1-1; 8 nucleotides agree with TRBD1. Germline loops: CDR1 LNHDA, CDR2 SQIVND (reference sequence). V gave up 7 bases and J gave up 2 bases; unmatched junction bases: 6. The CDR3 consists of 14 residues. Here the CDR3 DNA reads TGTGCCAGTATGGACAGGGAAACAAACACTGAAGCTTTCTTT. Its translation is CASMDRETNTEAFF.

This clonotype showed up just a few times. This chain links TRBV2 with TRBJ2-3, with D tentatively TRBD2 (6 bases). V was trimmed by 7 bases and J by 2 bases, leaving 16 bases between them. Per the germline V gene, CDR1 is SNHLY and CDR2 is FYNNEI. The CDR3 is made up of 15 amino acids. The CDR3 reads CASKDGGTYTDTQYF. The CDR3 DNA follows: TGTGCCAGCAAGGATGGCGGGACCTACACAGATACGCAGTATTTT.

This clonotype was detected only once. The DNA for the CDR3 is TGTGCCACCAGGGAAGGACAGGGGGCCAACGTCCTGACTTTC. As protein: CATREGQGANVLTF. The J gene is TRBJ2-6, the V gene TRBV24-1, with a weak D call TRBD1 (6 bases). The CDR3 sequence is 14 residues long. The germline V gene has CDR1 KGHDR and CDR2 SFDVKD. V gave up 7 bases and J gave up 4 bases, with 10 bases separating them.

This clonotype was seen only a few times. The gene calls are TRBV20-1 and TRBJ2-7, with 7 positions matching TRBD2. Germline V gene data show CDR1 as DFQATT and CDR2 as SNEGSKA (reference sequence). The V gene end was trimmed by 3 bases and the J gene end by 9 bases; junction bases not matched to a gene: 17. This CDR3 contains 15 residues. CDR3 sequence reads: CSARGWLAAGRVQYF. For the CDR3, the DNA is TGCAGTGCTAGGGGCTGGCTAGCGGCCGGAAGGGTGCAGTACTTC.

This rearrangement joins TRBV2 to TRBJ1-5; D not resolved. The CDR3 runs 13 residues. The V and J ends lost 7 bases and 8 bases respectively, with 15 bases between them. CDR1 SNHLY and CDR2 FYNNEI come from the germline V gene. The CDR3 nucleotides read TGTGCCAGCACCCCCCGATTTTCGAAGCCCCAGCATTTT. Residues: CASTPRFSKPQHF. Combining the CDR3 with reference TRBV2 and TRBJ1-5 gives the whole variable domain EPEVTQTPSHQVTQMGQEVILRCVPISNHLYFYWYRQILGQKVEFLVSFYNNEISEKSEIFDDQFSVERPDGSNFTLKIRSTKLEDSAMYFCASTPRFSKPQHFGDGTRLSIL.

With regard to this clonotype: Given the absence of the conserved phenylalanine or tryptophan at the CDR3 end, a read error is likely. This rearrangement joins TRBV14 to TRBJ1-1; D unresolved. The germline V gene encodes CDR1 SGHDN and CDR2 FVKESK. The V and J ends lost 1 base and 2 bases respectively, with 11 bases between them. This CDR3 spans 15 amino acids. CDR3 amino acids: CASSQVSPRNTEAFL. The CDR3 nucleotides read TGTGCCAGCAGCCAAGTATCACCGCGAAACACTGAAGCTTTCCTT.

This chain links TRBV2 with TRBJ1-2, with TRBD1 as a possible D gene (5 bases). V was clipped by 6 bases and J by 14 bases, with 13 bases between them. The CDR3 is 10 amino acids. CDR1 and CDR2 from the germline V gene are SNHLY and FYNNEI. The chain's CDR3 is CASRGTQGTF. CDR3 nucleotides: TGTGCCAGCAGGGGGACGCAAGGGACCTTC.

About this clonotype itself: One end of the junction does not line up with germline, which may come from a read error. The genes are TRBV2 and TRBJ1-5, with a possible D match to TRBD1 (5 bases). From germline, CDR1 is SNHLY and CDR2 FYNNEI. The CDR3 runs to 15 residues. CDR3 sequence: CASSTGGVGNQPQHF. DNA of the CDR3: TGTGCCAGCAGTACGGGGGGGGTAGGCAATCAGCCTCAGCATTTT. The full variable domain, its missing parts supplied by reference TRBV2 and TRBJ1-5, is EPEVTQTPSHQVTQMGQEVILRCVPISNHLYFYWYRQILGQKVEFLVSFYNNEISEKSEIFDDQFSVERPDGSNFTLKIRSTKLEDSAMYFCASSTGGVGNQPQHFGDGTRLSIL.

The chain is built from TRBV12-3 or TRBV12-4 and TRBJ2-5, with 8 bases fitting TRBD1. The CDR3 is 16 residues long. Trimming removed 2 bases from V and 0 bases from J; junction bases left unmatched: 5. CDR3 nucleotide sequence: TGTGCCAGCAGTTTACGACAGGGGACGTACCAAGAGACCCAGTACTTC. Amino acids: CASSLRQGTYQETQYF.

This clonotype was found many times. This sequence joins TRBV29-1 and TRBJ2-2; no clear D gene. The CDR3 covers 11 residues. Between the trimmed V and J ends, which lost 5 bases and 3 bases, there was a span of 4 bases. CDR1 is SQVTM and CDR2 is ANQGSEA in the germline V gene. The CDR3 DNA follows: TGCAGCGTTCGTGACACCGGGGAGCTGTTTTTT. Translated, it gives CSVRDTGELFF.

This chain uses TRBV7-3 with TRBJ2-2; 11 bases are shared with TRBD1. The germline gives CDR1 SGHTA, CDR2 FQGTGA. The CDR3 covers 16 residues. V lost 0 bases and J lost 3; bases outside the gene matches: 0. The CDR3 is CASSLTGQGDTGELFF. The DNA of the CDR3 is TGTGCCAGCAGCTTAACGGGACAGGGGGACACCGGGGAGCTGTTTTTT. Variable domain in full (rest from reference TRBV7-3 and TRBJ2-2): GAGVSQTPSNKVTEKGKYVELRCDPISGHTALYWYRQSLGQGPEFLIYFQGTGAADDSGLPNDRFFAVRPEGSVSTLKIQRTERGDSAVYLCASSLTGQGDTGELFFGEGSRLTVL.

This clonotype was counted a few times. The J gene is TRBJ2-7, the V gene TRBV20-1, with 9 bases matching TRBD2. Germline CDR1 and CDR2: DFQATT and SNEGSKA (reference sequence). This CDR3 region has 16 residues. Trimming took 7 bases from V and 4 from J; bases not matched to a gene: 17. The CDR3 reads CSVVPMDLAGEYEQYF. The CDR3 nucleotides read TGCAGTGTCGTGCCCATGGATTTAGCGGGAGAGTACGAGCAGTACTTC.

Comments on this clonotype: Since a much larger clone is just one base distant, this may be a read error. The V and J genes are TRBV24-1 and TRBJ2-5, with 7 bases fitting TRBD2. J was trimmed by 1 base and V by 4 bases; bases with no gene match: 5. Germline V gene data show CDR1 as KGHDR and CDR2 as SFDVKD. The CDR3 spans 15 residues. The CDR3 DNA reads TGTGCCACCAGTGAGGGGGGAGGGGCCCAAGAGACCCAGTACTTC. Translation gives CATSEGGGAQETQYF.

This sequence joins TRBV6-5 and TRBJ1-1; unclear D gene. Trimming removed 2 bases at V and 0 bases at J, with 7 bases between. Germline V CDR1 and CDR2: MNHEY, SVGAGI. The CDR3 covers 14 residues. This CDR3 reads CASSYDKVNTEAFF. In DNA, the CDR3 is TGTGCCAGCAGTTACGATAAGGTGAACACTGAAGCTTTCTTT.

At least ten counts were recorded for this clonotype. The genes are TRBV29-1 and TRBJ1-1; 8 nucleotides line up with TRBD1. The ends lost 6 bases at V and 1 base at J; junction bases unmatched: 4. Germline V CDR1 and CDR2: SQVTM, ANQGSEA. The CDR3 extends over 13 amino acids. The CDR3 bases are TGCAGCGTCCGGACAGGGACGAACACTGAAGCTTTCTTT. Amino acids: CSVRTGTNTEAFF.

There are many counts of this clonotype. The CDR3 is CASRGQAGQPQHF. In DNA, the CDR3 is TGTGCCAGCAGAGGACAGGCAGGTCAGCCCCAGCATTTT. The rearrangement links TRBV2 to TRBJ1-5; TRBD1 matches at 7 bases. CDR3 length: 13 amino acids. V lost 6 bases to trimming and J lost 6 bases; unmatched junction nucleotides: 5. The germline V gene encodes CDR1 SNHLY and CDR2 FYNNEI.

Comments on this clonotype: This may come from a read error, since a much larger clone is one base off. The chain employs TRBV10-3 and TRBJ1-5; D unresolved. CDR1 and CDR2 from the germline V gene are ENHRY and SYGVKD. There are 13 residues in the CDR3. The CDR3 reads CVIMEDSNQPQHF. The CDR3 DNA follows: TGTGTCATCATGGAGGATAGCAATCAGCCCCAGCATTTT.

This clonotype was found a few times. This chain links TRBV12-3 or TRBV12-4 with TRBJ1-1; 9 bases match TRBD1. With 4 bases clipped from V and 10 bases from J, the junction kept 4 bases outside the gene matches. The CDR3 length is 12 residues. The CDR3 DNA is TGTGCCAGCAGTTCGAACAGGGGGCTAGCTTTCTTT. Translated, it gives CASSSNRGLAFF.

This clonotype was seen a few times. The V and J genes are TRBV20-1 and TRBJ1-5; D gene unclear. Germline CDR1 and CDR2: DFQATT and SNEGSKA (reference sequence). Trimming shortened V by 0 bases and J by 0 bases, and 12 bases separated the two germline ends. The CDR3 contains 16 residues. Here the CDR3 DNA reads TGCAGTGCTAGAGATAATCGACGAATTAGCAATCAGCCCCAGCATTTT. This translates into CSARDNRRISNQPQHF.

The chain employs TRBV12-3 or TRBV12-4 and TRBJ1-1; D not resolved. V was shortened by 3 bases and J by 4 bases, with 9 bases between the two germline ends. This CDR3 contains 13 residues. The CDR3 region has the DNA TGTGCCAGCAGTTTCCAGGTCGGCACTGAAGCTTTCTTT. Amino acid sequence: CASSFQVGTEAFF.